One and the same sample provided the 4 T cell receptor beta chains below, sequenced in a study of beta chain features in type 1 diabetes. Since all of the isolated RNA was reverse transcribed, expressed TCRB transcripts were what got sequenced. Method: immunoSEQ multiplex PCR; TCRdb's copy keeps in-frame clones and lacks some. The sample has about 230,000 clones; over 7.5% are singletons. Sequenced sample: naive CD4+ T cells from blood. All receptors derive from a woman aged 18-29 years in good health.

This clone appeared a few times. The genes are TRBV6-4 and TRBJ1-5; TRBD1 matches at 7 bases. J was trimmed by 7 bases and V by 6 bases; bases with no gene match: 18. CDR3 length equals 17 residues. Germline lookup yields CDR1 MRHNA and CDR2 SNTAGT. The CDR3: CASSGLGGRPSLQPQHF. CDR3 nucleotide sequence: TGTGCCAGCAGCGGGCTAGGGGGCCGGCCGTCATTACAGCCCCAGCATTTT.

This clone turned up a few times. J is TRBJ2-5 and V is TRBV18; the D is unclear. This CDR3 spans 15 amino acids. Trimming removed 4 bases at V and 3 bases at J, with 15 bases between. The V gene's germline CDR1 is KGHSH and CDR2 LQKENI. The chain's CDR3 is CASSRNRLREETQYF. In nucleotides, the CDR3 is TGTGCCAGCTCACGAAACAGATTAAGAGAAGAGACCCAGTACTTC.

The chain employs TRBV6-1 and TRBJ2-1; possibly TRBD1 for D (5 bases). The CDR3 has 13 residues. The V gene's germline CDR1 is MNHNS and CDR2 SASEGT. V lost 6 bases to trimming and J lost 4 bases, with 10 bases between them. The CDR3 sequence is CASSEKGYNEQFF. CDR3 coding DNA: TGTGCCAGCAGCGAAAAGGGGTACAATGAGCAGTTCTTC.

This clone was counted a few times. The J gene is TRBJ2-1, the V gene TRBV19; 7 nucleotides align to TRBD2. Germline trimming cut 6 bases from V and 7 bases from J; bases unmatched to any gene: 12. From germline, CDR1 is LNHDA and CDR2 SQIVND (reference sequence). The CDR3 loop spans 15 amino acids. CDR3 sequence (DNA): TGTGCCAGTAGAGGGACTAAGTCCCTCTCTAATGAGCAGTTCTTC. Protein sequence: CASRGTKSLSNEQFF. Full variable domain (remainder filled in from reference TRBV19 and TRBJ2-1): DGGITQSPKYLFRKEGQNVTLSCEQNLNHDAMYWYRQDPGQGLRLIYYSQIVNDFQKGDIAEGYSVSREKKESFPLTVTSAQKNPTAFYLCASRGTKSLSNEQFFGPGTRLTVL.